These 26 T cell receptor beta chains were sequenced from one sample in a study of shared clonotypes between healthy human individuals. Method: immunoSEQ multiplex PCR; TCRdb's copy keeps in-frame clones and lacks some. The data show a few million clones, over 90% seen once. The source material was naive CD4+ T cells from PBMCs. Subset here: CD45RA+ positively selected. These receptors came from a man in his late teens or twenties in good health. Some clones in this sample may be carry-over from other donors' samples.

Of note for this clone: The sample has other DNA sequences that encode this CDR3 too. This CDR3 reads CASSLIQTYEQYF. CDR3 nucleotides: TGTGCCAGCAGTTTAATCCAAACCTACGAGCAGTACTTC. The chain couples TRBV28 to TRBJ2-7; D uncertain. The CDR3 covers 13 residues. The germline gives CDR1 MDHEN, CDR2 SYDVKM. Trimming left V 2 bases short and J 2 bases short, with 7 bases between.

The V call is TRBV28, the J call TRBJ1-1; TRBD1 is a possible D gene (5 bases). V gave up 5 bases and J gave up 2 bases, with 12 bases separating them. This CDR3 comprises 14 residues. Looked up from germline, CDR1 is MDHEN and CDR2 is SYDVKM. In DNA form, the CDR3 reads TGTGCCAGCAGTACCAGGACACGAAACACTGAAGCTTTCTTT. Translation: CASSTRTRNTEAFF.

With regard to this clone: The same CDR3 is also encoded by other DNA sequences in this sample. This sequence joins TRBV19 and TRBJ2-5; no definite D call. The V end was cut by 4 bases, the J end by 3 bases, with 6 bases between. CDR3 length: 12 residues. The germline CDR1 and CDR2 sequences are LNHDA and SQIVND (reference sequence). As DNA, the CDR3 is TGTGCCAGTAGTACCGCCGAAGAGACCCAGTACTTC. This sequence encodes CASSTAEETQYF.

For this clone: A read error is possible here, since a much larger clone lies one base away. Other DNA sequences within the sample encode an identical CDR3. V and J are TRBV5-1 and TRBJ1-5; perhaps TRBD1 as D (6 bases). Germline CDR1 is SGHRS and CDR2 is YFSETQ. The CDR3 sequence is 14 residues long. V was trimmed by 0 bases and J by 5 bases, leaving 9 bases between them. CDR3 in DNA: TGCGCCAGCAGCTTGGGGGCAGGGGATCAGCCCCAGCATTTT. It encodes CASSLGAGDQPQHF.

CDR3 DNA sequence: TGTGCCAGCGCGGAACAGCCGAACACTGAAGCTTTCTTT. Translated: CASAEQPNTEAFF. This chain links TRBV7-3 with TRBJ1-1; the D is unclear. CDR1 is SGHTA and CDR2 is FQGTGA in the germline V gene. The CDR3 runs 13 residues. The ends were cut back, 8 bases at V and 1 base at J, with 11 bases in the middle.

The rearrangement uses TRBV5-1 and TRBJ1-4; 8 nucleotides agree with TRBD1. The CDR3 runs to 20 residues. Trimming took 3 bases from V and 3 from J; bases not matched to a gene: 19. Germline CDR1 and CDR2: SGHRS and YFSETQ. This chain's CDR3 is CASSYSGGRATNVANEKLFF. The DNA for the CDR3 is TGCGCCAGCAGCTACTCAGGGGGCCGAGCAACTAATGTAGCTAATGAAAAACTGTTTTTT.

The chain carries TRBV28 and TRBJ1-1; 8 nucleotides match TRBD1. Germline V CDR1 and CDR2: MDHEN, SYDVKM. V dropped 5 bases and J dropped 1; count of bases not matched to a gene: 9. The CDR3 consists of 16 residues. The CDR3 DNA sequence: TGTGCCAGCAGTCCCCGAGGCGGGACAGGGAACACTGAAGCTTTCTTT. Its translation is CASSPRGGTGNTEAFF.

This clone occurred once. The chain uses TRBV18 and TRBJ2-7; perhaps D is TRBD1 or TRBD2 (5 bases each). V was trimmed by 0 bases and J by 6 bases, leaving 9 bases between them. This CDR3 region has 13 residues. Germline V gene lookup returns CDR1 KGHSH and CDR2 LQKENI. The DNA of the CDR3 is TGTGCCAGCTCACCACCGGGACGGAGCGAGCAGTACTTC. The encoded protein is CASSPPGRSEQYF.

This clone was recorded a few times. The chain has TRBV2 and TRBJ1-2; no definite D call. Germline CDR1 reads SNHLY; CDR2 reads FYNNEI. The CDR3 runs to 12 residues. V was trimmed by 0 bases and J by 10 bases, leaving 9 bases between them. CDR3 protein: CASSEAGYDYTF. As DNA, the CDR3 is TGTGCCAGCAGTGAAGCGGGTTACGACTACACCTTC.

This sequence joins TRBV15 and TRBJ1-5; a weak D match, TRBD1 (6 bases). The CDR3 consists of 15 residues. Trimming left V 4 bases short and J 2 bases short, with 12 bases between. Germline CDR1 reads LNHNV; CDR2 reads YYDKDF (reference sequence). The CDR3 coding sequence is TGTGCCACCAGCACTGAGTACAGGGGCAATCAGCCCCAGCATTTT. Encoded protein: CATSTEYRGNQPQHF.

The chain joins TRBV23-1 to TRBJ2-6; 7 nucleotides match TRBD1. TRBV23-1 is an open reading frame whose function is uncertain. Trimming took 1 base from V and 2 from J; bases not matched to a gene: 8. This CDR3 spans 18 amino acids. CDR3 amino acids: CASSQCRDRAAGANVLTF. CDR3 bases: TGCGCCAGCAGTCAATGTAGAGACAGGGCGGCTGGGGCCAACGTCCTGACTTTC.

The V gene is TRBV20-1, the J gene TRBJ1-1; D gene uncertain. This CDR3 region has 10 residues. Germline V lookup: CDR1 DFQATT, CDR2 SNEGSKA (reference sequence). The V end was cut by 8 bases, the J end by 3 bases, with 7 bases between. CDR3 sequence reads: CSLSDTEAFF. The CDR3 DNA follows: TGCAGTCTGTCCGACACTGAAGCTTTCTTT.

V is TRBV9 and J is TRBJ2-5; possible D gene TRBD2, 5 bases. CDR1 and CDR2 (germline): SGDLS, YYNGEE. CDR3 length: 17 amino acids. V lost 0 bases, J lost 2 bases, and 17 bases lay in between. Written as DNA, the CDR3 is TGTGCCAGCAGCGTAGGGGCGCCGGGATCCAATCAAGAGACCCAGTACTTC. Translating it yields CASSVGAPGSNQETQYF.

The rearrangement uses TRBV27 and TRBJ1-2, with TRBD1 identical over 8 bases. V gave up 3 bases and J gave up 4 bases; unmatched junction bases: 7. The CDR3 consists of 15 residues. The V gene's germline CDR1 is MNHEY and CDR2 SMNVEV (reference sequence). CDR3 bases: TGTGCCAGCAGTTTGGCAGGGGGCCGTGGCTATGGCTACACCTTC. Amino acids: CASSLAGGRGYGYTF.

The CDR3 reads CASSPFQGQPQHF. CDR3 DNA sequence: TGTGCCAGCAGTCCATTTCAGGGGCAGCCCCAGCATTTT. The chain is built from TRBV6-1 and TRBJ1-5; maybe TRBD1 (6 bases). The germline V and J ends were trimmed by 5 bases and 7 bases, with 12 bases remaining between them. The CDR3 runs 13 residues. The germline gives CDR1 MNHNS, CDR2 SASEGT.

This clone was seen just once. V usage is TRBV2 and J usage is TRBJ1-2; D is perhaps TRBD1 (5 bases). Trimming removed 6 bases at V and 0 bases at J, with 11 bases between. The CDR3 is 14 amino acids. In germline, CDR1 is SNHLY, CDR2 FYNNEI. The CDR3 nucleotides are TGTGCCAGCAGGACAGATAGCCCTAACTATGGCTACACCTTC. Residues: CASRTDSPNYGYTF. Looking up the rest from reference TRBV2 and TRBJ1-2 gives the full variable domain: EPEVTQTPSHQVTQMGQEVILRCVPISNHLYFYWYRQILGQKVEFLVSFYNNEISEKSEIFDDQFSVERPDGSNFTLKIRSTKLEDSAMYFCASRTDSPNYGYTFGSGTRLTVV.

This clone was recorded once. V usage is TRBV10-3 and J usage is TRBJ2-1; TRBD2 agrees at 14 bases. The CDR3 is 19 amino acids. Germline V CDR1 and CDR2: ENHRY, SYGVKD. With 6 bases clipped from V and 2 bases from J, the junction kept 12 bases outside the gene matches. CDR3 amino acids: CAISTGLAGVSVAYNEQFF. As DNA, the CDR3 is TGTGCCATCAGCACGGGACTAGCGGGAGTGTCTGTGGCCTACAATGAGCAGTTCTTC.

The chain couples TRBV6-5 to TRBJ1-5; D not resolved. CDR1 is MNHEY and CDR2 is SVGAGI in the germline V gene. Trimming stripped 0 bases from V and 5 bases from J, with 5 bases between. There are 13 residues in the CDR3. CDR3 sequence reads: CASSYSLYQPQHF. The CDR3 bases are TGTGCCAGCAGTTACTCTCTGTATCAGCCCCAGCATTTT.

The chain is built from TRBV5-5 and TRBJ1-5; TRBD1 is a possible D gene (5 bases). With 0 bases removed from V and 9 bases from J, the gap between germline ends came to 19 bases. The V gene's germline CDR1 is SGHKS and CDR2 YYEKEE (reference sequence). The CDR3 runs 16 residues. CDR3 sequence: CASSLVVSQGSRPQHF. The CDR3 nucleotides are TGTGCCAGCAGCTTGGTTGTTTCGCAGGGTTCAAGGCCCCAGCATTTT.

The rearrangement uses TRBV28 and TRBJ1-2; no firm D call. CDR3 length equals 14 residues. CDR1 is MDHEN, CDR2 SYDVKM, per germline. Deletions cut 2 bases from V and 7 bases from J, with 14 bases between. The CDR3 nucleotides read TGTGCCAGCAGTTTAACGTCCCCCTGGGGTGGCTACACCTTC. Protein sequence: CASSLTSPWGGYTF.

This chain connects TRBV28 to TRBJ2-3, with 8 positions matching TRBD2. The germline gives CDR1 MDHEN, CDR2 SYDVKM. With 5 bases clipped from V and 1 base from J, the junction kept 8 bases outside the gene matches. This CDR3 comprises 16 residues. CDR3 amino acids: CASSPGGVQGTDTQYF. CDR3 coding DNA: TGTGCCAGCAGTCCGGGGGGGGTCCAGGGCACAGATACGCAGTATTTT.

The chain links TRBV29-1 to TRBJ2-1; D is uncertain. Trimming took 3 bases from V and 7 from J, leaving 10 bases between them. The CDR3 is 12 residues long. In germline, CDR1 is SQVTM, CDR2 ANQGSEA. The DNA for the CDR3 is TGCAGCGTTGACAGTGTCGGGAATGAGCAGTTCTTC. Amino acids: CSVDSVGNEQFF.

This CDR3 is CASSQDPGQGFNEQFF. CDR3 coding DNA: TGTGCCAGCAGCCAGGACCCGGGACAGGGCTTCAATGAGCAGTTCTTC. This chain links TRBV5-4 with TRBJ2-1, with TRBD1 matching 9 bases. J lost 6 bases, V lost 4 bases, and 11 bases had no gene match. This CDR3 comprises 16 residues. The germline V gene encodes CDR1 SGHNT and CDR2 YYREEE (reference sequence).

This chain uses TRBV9 with TRBJ2-7; TRBD1 might be the D (6 bases). Deletions cut 0 bases from V and 3 bases from J, with 13 bases between. In germline, CDR1 is SGDLS, CDR2 YYNGEE. The CDR3 consists of 15 residues. CDR3 region: CASSVADSNYYEQYF. Here the CDR3 DNA reads TGTGCCAGCAGCGTAGCGGACAGCAACTACTACGAGCAGTACTTC.

The V call is TRBV20-1, the J call TRBJ1-2; a possible D gene is TRBD1 (6 bases). Trimming pared 5 bases from V and 6 bases from J, leaving 10 bases between. Germline CDR1 and CDR2: DFQATT and SNEGSKA (reference sequence). This CDR3 is 11 amino acids long. The CDR3, as DNA: TGCAGTGCTCACACAGGGAATGGCTACACCTTC. It specifies CSAHTGNGYTF.

V is TRBV10-3 and J is TRBJ2-7; D possibly corresponds to TRBD1 (6 bases). Trimming removed 3 bases at V and 2 bases at J, with 8 bases between. The germline V gene has CDR1 ENHRY and CDR2 SYGVKD. CDR3 length: 13 residues. The CDR3 region is CAISDTGTYEQYF. In DNA, the CDR3 is TGTGCCATCAGTGACACAGGGACCTACGAGCAGTACTTC.